Below, 28 T cell receptor beta chains from the same sample are listed, as sequenced in a study of blood T cells in healthy people across ages. With a J-beta primer mix and a sample-barcoded 5' primer, a second PCR ran about 7 to 12 cycles. One entry per CDR3 protein, called by TCRdb with MiXCR from the 5' RACE reads. Of 600,000 or so distinct CDR3 sequences in the sample, approximately 30% were seen once. Sequenced: blood. Receptors were obtained from a woman aged 80 or over in good health.

This clonotype was seen at least ten times. This chain joins TRBV5-1 and TRBJ2-1; D is possibly TRBD1 (6 bases). The CDR3 runs to 16 residues. In germline, CDR1 is SGHRS, CDR2 YFSETQ. Trimming left V 5 bases short and J 0 bases short, with 15 bases between. In DNA form, the CDR3 reads TGCGCCAGCAGTCACCGGACAGCCCTCTCCTACAATGAGCAGTTCTTC. It codes for CASSHRTALSYNEQFF.

The chain combines TRBV6-1 with TRBJ1-5, with D uncertain. CDR3 length: 14 amino acids. Germline values: CDR1 MNHNS, CDR2 SASEGT. Trimming removed 2 bases from V and 0 bases from J, with 5 bases in between. The CDR3 nucleotides are TGTGCCAGCAGTGAAAACTTTAGCAATCAGCCCCAGCATTTT. This codes for CASSENFSNQPQHF.

This clonotype was observed many times. V usage is TRBV29-1 and J usage is TRBJ1-2, with D unresolved. V lost 4 bases, J lost 6 bases, and 12 bases lay in between. Germline loops: CDR1 SQVTM, CDR2 ANQGSEA. The length of the CDR3 is 12 residues. The CDR3 region has the DNA TGCAGCGTTGGAGTAGGGAGCGATGGCTACACCTTC. It specifies CSVGVGSDGYTF.

The chain recombines TRBV20-1 with TRBJ2-7, with TRBD2 matching over 11 bases. This CDR3 is 17 amino acids long. Looked up from germline, CDR1 is DFQATT and CDR2 is SNEGSKA (reference sequence). V was clipped by 1 base and J by 5 bases; unmatched bases: 13. CDR3 DNA: TGCAGTGCTAGAGTTGTAGGACTAGCGGGCCCATTCGACGAGCAGTACTTC. This encodes CSARVVGLAGPFDEQYF.

This clonotype was detected only once. The chain is built from TRBV7-8 and TRBJ2-3; 12 bases match TRBD2. Germline V gene sequence: CDR1 SGHVS, CDR2 FQNEAQ. V was pared by 8 bases and J by 2 bases, with 17 bases of the junction left unmatched. The CDR3 has 19 amino acids. DNA for the CDR3: TGTGCCAGCGGTCCCGGACTCCCGGGACTAGCGGGTTACACAGATACGCAGTATTTT. Its protein is CASGPGLPGLAGYTDTQYF.

In its sample, this clonotype was seen a few times. The chain carries TRBV20-1 and TRBJ2-2; unclear D gene. The CDR3 sequence is 11 residues long. V lost 7 bases and J 4 bases, leaving 7 bases between the germline ends. CDR1 DFQATT and CDR2 SNEGSKA come from the germline V gene (reference sequence). CDR3 protein: CSVQLTGELFF. In DNA, the CDR3 is TGCAGTGTCCAACTCACCGGGGAGCTGTTTTTT.

This clonotype was found once. With a much larger clone just one base away, this may be a read error. V and J are TRBV6-6 and TRBJ2-4; TRBD1 matches at 7 bases. TRBJ2-7 matches the DNA end more closely, so the J call is doubtful. Germline assignment: CDR1 MNHNY and CDR2 SVGAGI (reference sequence). CDR3 size: 14 residues. The CDR3 reads CTSSYSTGAYEQYF. The CDR3 nucleotides read TGTACCAGCAGTTACTCCACAGGGGCCTACGAGCAGTACTTC.

This clonotype has a count of ten or more. J is TRBJ1-2 and V is TRBV5-1; D unresolved. Deletions cut 4 bases from V and 2 bases from J, with 12 bases between. CDR3 length: 14 residues. Germline V gene data show CDR1 as SGHRS and CDR2 as YFSETQ. In nucleotides, the CDR3 is TGCGCCAGCAGCCCTAGGACGGTAAACTATGGCTACACCTTC. Residues: CASSPRTVNYGYTF.

To note about this clonotype: A much larger clone sits a single nucleotide away, making a read error possible. CDR3 protein: CGATVTAGGITDTQYF. Written as DNA, the CDR3 is TGCGGTGCTACTGTCACCGCAGGGGGCATCACAGATACGCAGTATTTT. The rearrangement uses TRBV20-1 and TRBJ2-3; TRBD1 matches at 8 bases. CDR1 is DFQATT, CDR2 SNEGSKA, per germline (reference sequence). This CDR3 comprises 16 residues.

V and J are TRBV7-6 and TRBJ1-6; TRBD1 is a possible D gene (5 bases). The CDR3 has 15 residues. Germline V gives CDR1 SGHVS, CDR2 FNYEAQ. Trimming shortened V by 1 base and J by 7 bases, and 11 bases separated the two germline ends. The CDR3 region is CASSLGSGINSPLHF. DNA for the CDR3: TGTGCCAGCAGCTTAGGATCAGGGATCAATTCACCCCTCCACTTT. The full variable domain, with the rest looked up from reference TRBV7-6 and TRBJ1-6, is GAGVSQSPRYKVTKRGQDVALRCDPISGHVSLYWYRQALGQGPEFLTYFNYEAQQDKSGLPNDRFSAERPEGSISTLTIQRTEQRDSAMYRCASSLGSGINSPLHFGNGTRLTVT.

V and J are TRBV4-3 and TRBJ2-1, with a possible D match to TRBD2 (5 bases). The CDR3 is made up of 13 amino acids. Germline lookup yields CDR1 LGHNA and CDR2 YSLEER. The V gene lost 0 bases and the J gene lost 8 bases, with 8 bases spanning the gap. CDR3 DNA: TGCGCCAGCAGCCAAGAACTAGTCGATGAGCAGTTCTTC. This encodes CASSQELVDEQFF.

This clonotype was recorded many times. The J gene is TRBJ1-2, the V gene TRBV28, with 8 bases that match TRBD1. Germline CDR1 reads MDHEN; CDR2 reads SYDVKM. V dropped 11 bases and J dropped 8; count of bases not matched to a gene: 10. There are 12 residues in the CDR3. In DNA, the CDR3 is TGTGCCGGGAGGGCAGGGGGCGCCGGCTACACCTTC. This encodes CAGRAGGAGYTF.

V usage is TRBV12-3 or TRBV12-4 and J usage is TRBJ2-5; 7 bases are shared with TRBD1. J gave up 6 bases and V 2 bases, and 6 bases lay outside the gene matches. This CDR3 has 14 residues. The DNA of the CDR3 is TGTGCCAGCAGTTTATCGGGACAGCCGAAGACCCAGTACTTC. It encodes CASSLSGQPKTQYF.

This chain uses TRBV11-3 with TRBJ1-1; possible D gene TRBD1, 5 bases. In germline, CDR1 is SGHNT, CDR2 YENEEA. Trimming cost V 8 bases and J 3 bases, with 16 bases left between them. The CDR3 loop spans 14 amino acids. The CDR3 DNA reads as TGTGCCAGCTCCAAGGGGCGAGTGGACACTGAAGCTTTCTTT. This codes for CASSKGRVDTEAFF.

Remarks on this clonotype: The germline gene is not matched at one end of the junction; a read error may be the cause. This sequence joins TRBV6-5 and TRBJ2-7, with TRBD1 as a possible D gene (5 bases). The end of the DNA is better explained by TRBJ2-5, so the J call may be wrong. The germline V gene has CDR1 MNHEY and CDR2 SVGAGI. The CDR3 consists of 14 residues. Here the CDR3 reads CTSSYSETEETQYF. The CDR3, as DNA: TGTACCAGCAGCTACTCGGAGACAGAAGAGACCCAGTACTTC.

This clonotype has more than one count but fewer than ten. The rearrangement links TRBV6-1 to TRBJ2-3; 8 nucleotides line up with TRBD1. The germline V gene has CDR1 MNHNS and CDR2 SASEGT. V shed 3 bases and J 0 bases; nucleotides not matched to a gene: 2. The CDR3 has 15 amino acids. The CDR3 spells CASSDRTGSTDTQYF. CDR3 DNA sequence: TGTGCCAGCAGTGACCGGACAGGGAGCACAGATACGCAGTATTTT.

On this clonotype: This may be a read error, as it is one base from a much larger clone. V usage is TRBV28 and J usage is TRBJ2-5; 8 nucleotides line up with TRBD1. The CDR3 sequence is 15 residues long. V trimming: 5 bases; J trimming: 11 bases; junction bases outside the gene matches: 16. CDR1 and CDR2 from the germline V gene are MDHEN and SYDVKM. CDR3 sequence reads: CASSTAGQGVNEQYF. DNA for the CDR3: TGTGCCAGCAGTACCGCCGGACAGGGTGTTAATGAGCAGTACTTC.

This clonotype was observed at least ten times. This chain joins TRBV6-1 and TRBJ1-5, with D possibly TRBD1 on 5 matching bases. The ends were cut back, 3 bases at V and 6 bases at J, with 12 bases in the middle. CDR3 length: 14 residues. Germline values: CDR1 MNHNS, CDR2 SASEGT. Here the CDR3 reads CASSEPGVPQPQHF. CDR3 nucleotides: TGTGCCAGCAGTGAGCCGGGGGTGCCTCAGCCCCAGCATTTT.

Many counts were recorded for this clonotype. J is TRBJ2-7 and V is TRBV12-3 or TRBV12-4, with D possibly being TRBD1 (5 bases). The V and J ends lost 4 bases and 1 base respectively, with 11 bases between them. This CDR3 spans 14 amino acids. The CDR3 sequence is CASSSLRGSYEQYF. The CDR3 nucleotides read TGTGCCAGCAGTTCCCTTAGGGGTTCCTACGAGCAGTACTTC.

The chain employs TRBV7-2 and TRBJ1-6; no firm D call. The CDR3 contains 13 residues. The germline gives CDR1 SGHTA, CDR2 FQGNSA. V was shortened by 4 bases and J by 5 bases, with 6 bases between the two germline ends. This chain's CDR3 is CASSSLDNSPLHF. Written as DNA, the CDR3 is TGTGCCAGCAGCTCCCTAGATAATTCACCCCTCCACTTT.

The chain carries TRBV2 and TRBJ1-2; no reliable D call. The V and J ends lost 6 bases and 4 bases respectively, with 15 bases between them. In germline, CDR1 is SNHLY, CDR2 FYNNEI. The CDR3 length is 14 residues. CDR3 DNA: TGTGCCAGCAGCAACCCGAACCGTCTCTATGGCTACACCTTC. Its translation: CASSNPNRLYGYTF. Full variable domain (rest looked up from reference TRBV2 and TRBJ1-2): EPEVTQTPSHQVTQMGQEVILRCVPISNHLYFYWYRQILGQKVEFLVSFYNNEISEKSEIFDDQFSVERPDGSNFTLKIRSTKLEDSAMYFCASSNPNRLYGYTFGSGTRLTVV.

The chain links TRBV3-1 to TRBJ2-5; the D gene is possibly TRBD2 (5 bases). Germline lookup yields CDR1 LGHDT and CDR2 YNNKEL (reference sequence). CDR3 length: 14 amino acids. Trimming pared 4 bases from V and 0 bases from J, leaving 9 bases between. The CDR3 protein is CASSRVGDQETQYF. CDR3 nucleotides: TGTGCCAGCAGCCGAGTCGGGGACCAAGAGACCCAGTACTTC.

In this sample, this clonotype turned up a few times. A much larger clone lies a single base off, so this may be a read error. The V and J genes are TRBV29-1 and TRBJ1-2; no definite D call. CDR1 is SQVTM, CDR2 ANQGSEA, per germline. CDR3 length: 12 residues. The germline V and J ends were trimmed by 7 bases and 5 bases, with 14 bases remaining between them. CDR3 region: CSDRTVRYGYTF. In DNA form, the CDR3 reads TGCAGCGACCGGACGGTGCGATATGGCTACACCTTC.

This clonotype was counted only a few times. This sequence joins TRBV3-1 and TRBJ1-1; D uncertain. The CDR3 length is 12 residues. V dropped 4 bases and J dropped 9 bases, with 12 bases sitting between them. Germline assignment: CDR1 LGHDT and CDR2 YNNKEL (reference sequence). The CDR3 protein is CASSPSPSKAFF. The CDR3 nucleotides are TGTGCCAGCAGCCCAAGCCCCTCCAAAGCTTTCTTT.

For this clonotype: A single base separates this from a much larger clone, so it may be a read error. The chain combines TRBV20-1 with TRBJ2-3; D unresolved. The CDR3 is 10 amino acids. The V end was cut by 3 bases, the J end by 8 bases, with 6 bases between. Germline CDR1 and CDR2: DFQATT and SNEGSKA (reference sequence). DNA for the CDR3: TGCAGTGCTAGGCGAGCTACGCAGTATTTT. It encodes CSARRATQYF.

This clonotype was recorded at least ten times. This chain connects TRBV9 to TRBJ2-7, with TRBD1 matching 7 bases. CDR3 size: 14 residues. The germline CDR1 and CDR2 sequences are SGDLS and YYNGEE. V lost 4 bases, J lost 3 bases, and 7 bases stayed unmatched. CDR3 DNA sequence: TGTGCCAGCAGCCCCGGGACAGCGAACTACGAGCAGTACTTC. Translated: CASSPGTANYEQYF.

The genes are TRBV6-1 and TRBJ2-7; D possibly corresponds to TRBD1 (6 bases). The length of the CDR3 is 14 residues. Germline V lookup: CDR1 MNHNS, CDR2 SASEGT. The V and J ends lost 8 bases and 3 bases respectively, with 17 bases between them. The chain's CDR3 is CASGAGTTHYEQYF. For the CDR3, the DNA is TGTGCCAGCGGTGCCGGGACAACTCACTACGAGCAGTACTTC.

The chain uses TRBV7-9 and TRBJ1-2, with no clear D. There are 15 residues in the CDR3. V was shortened by 4 bases and J by 5 bases, with 17 bases between the two germline ends. The germline gives CDR1 SEHNR, CDR2 FQNEAQ (reference sequence). The CDR3 region is CASSSTLPNTYGYTF. The DNA of the CDR3 is TGTGCCAGCAGCTCTACTCTCCCAAATACTTATGGCTACACCTTC.